One and the same sample provided the 5 T cell receptor beta chains below, sequenced in a study of T cells after yellow fever vaccination. TCRdb analysed the 5' RACE reads with MiXCR anew, one entry per CDR3 protein. The table lists roughly 520,000 distinct CDR3 sequences, just over 20% of them singletons. Sample: PBMCs, taken around 3 weeks after the first yellow fever vaccination. Receptor source: a man younger than 35 who received the YFV17D yellow fever vaccine.

The chain has TRBV5-4 and TRBJ2-1; TRBD2 matches 8 bases. The CDR3 length is 15 residues. V trimming: 6 bases; J trimming: 4 bases; junction bases outside the gene matches: 9. CDR1 and CDR2 (germline): SGHNT, YYREEE (reference sequence). In DNA, the CDR3 is TGTGCCAGCAACGGGGCGGTAGCGGGGTACAATGAGCAGTTCTTC. Translated: CASNGAVAGYNEQFF.

The rearrangement joins TRBV9 to TRBJ2-3; D is possibly TRBD1 (6 bases). CDR1 and CDR2 from the germline V gene are SGDLS and YYNGEE. The length of the CDR3 is 15 residues. The V end lost 0 bases, the J end lost 2 bases, and 10 bases lay between the germline ends. The DNA of the CDR3 is TGTGCCAGCAGCGTAGCTACAGGGCTCACAGATACGCAGTATTTT. Its translation: CASSVATGLTDTQYF.

This clonotype was counted only a few times. CDR3 residues: CASSAEDPANYGYTF. The CDR3 DNA reads as TGTGCCAGCAGCGCCGAGGACCCAGCTAACTATGGCTACACCTTC. The chain carries TRBV9 and TRBJ1-2; D is unclear. V was clipped by 3 bases and J by 0 bases, with 12 bases between them. The length of the CDR3 is 15 residues. CDR1 and CDR2 (germline): SGDLS, YYNGEE.

The CDR3 coding sequence is TGTGCCAGCAGCTTGGGTGATGGTAAGCCCCAGCATTTT. This gives the protein CASSLGDGKPQHF. The V gene is TRBV5-6, the J gene TRBJ1-5; unclear D gene. Germline CDR1 is SGHDT and CDR2 is YYEEEE. V was shortened by 0 bases and J by 8 bases, with 9 bases between the two germline ends. The CDR3 has 13 amino acids. Looking up the rest from reference TRBV5-6 and TRBJ1-5 gives the full variable domain: DAGVTQSPTHLIKTRGQQVTLRCSPKSGHDTVSWYQQALGQGPQFIFQYYEEEERQRGNFPDRFSGHQFPNYSSELNVNALLLGDSALYLCASSLGDGKPQHFGDGTRLSIL.

CDR3 DNA: TGTGCCAGCAGTTCCAAGCGGACCTCCTACGAGCAGTACGTC. Translating gives CASSSKRTSYEQYV. The genes are TRBV28 and TRBJ2-7; weak D call: TRBD2 (5 bases). V lost 4 bases and J 0 bases, leaving 10 bases between the germline ends. The CDR3 length is 14 residues. The germline CDR1 and CDR2 sequences are MDHEN and SYDVKM.